These 8 T cell receptor beta chains were all obtained from the same sample, sequenced in a study of blood T cell repertoires in COVID-19 (dated by TCRdb to about 2020). The library came from the immunoSEQ multiplex PCR assay. TCRdb took this table from immuneACCESS and kept in-frame rearrangements with V and J called. Such tables lack part of the clones; where checked against another copy, unresolved V genes explain under half of the gap, and the rest is unexplained. For this sample there are a few hundred thousand clones; 85% to 90% appear just once. The ten top clones hold 1.6% of the sample. Source material: PBMCs or T cells enriched from blood (not recorded which). Receptors were obtained from a woman in her forties or fifties who had recovered from COVID-19.

The V gene is TRBV2, the J gene TRBJ1-2; D might be TRBD1 (6 bases). V was clipped by 6 bases and J by 2 bases, with 13 bases between them. The CDR3 spans 14 residues. Germline CDR1 reads SNHLY; CDR2 reads FYNNEI. The CDR3 is CASRDWTANYGYTF. In nucleotides, the CDR3 is TGTGCCAGCAGGGACTGGACAGCAAACTATGGCTACACCTTC.

CDR3 coding DNA: TGTGCCAGCAGCCGACAGGGTGTTGATGGCTACACCTTC. Translating gives CASSRQGVDGYTF. The V and J genes are TRBV7-9 and TRBJ1-2; 7 bases are shared with TRBD1. With V trimmed by 5 bases and J by 6 bases, 6 bases remained unmatched. There are 13 residues in the CDR3. Looked up from germline, CDR1 is SEHNR and CDR2 is FQNEAQ (reference sequence).

The chain uses TRBV5-1 and TRBJ1-1; a possible D gene is TRBD1 (6 bases). The germline V and J ends were trimmed by 0 bases and 4 bases, with 10 bases remaining between them. Germline V gene data show CDR1 as SGHRS and CDR2 as YFSETQ. This CDR3 has 14 amino acids. CDR3 DNA: TGCGCCAGCAGCTTGGAGGGGGAGGGCACTGAAGCTTTCTTT. Amino acid sequence: CASSLEGEGTEAFF.

This chain joins TRBV10-2 and TRBJ1-1; 12 bases fit TRBD1. CDR1 and CDR2 (germline): WSHSY, SAAADI. The J segment lost 4 bases and the V segment lost 7 bases, leaving 1 base of the junction unmatched. The CDR3 extends over 13 amino acids. CDR3 bases: TGCGCCAGCAAGGGACAGGGGGCCACTGAAGCTTTCTTT. It yields the protein CASKGQGATEAFF.

The chain combines TRBV30 with TRBJ1-2; D is possibly TRBD1 (6 bases). The CDR3 sequence is 13 residues long. The ends were cut back, 8 bases at V and 2 bases at J, with 15 bases in the middle. The germline V gene has CDR1 GTSNPN and CDR2 SVGIG (reference sequence). The CDR3 DNA is TGTGCCGGCGAGGGGGGGAAAAACTATGGCTACACCTTC. The encoded protein is CAGEGGKNYGYTF.

This chain connects TRBV9 to TRBJ2-7; a weak D match, TRBD1 (5 bases). V lost 3 bases to trimming and J lost 6 bases, with 22 bases between them. Germline assignment: CDR1 SGDLS and CDR2 YYNGEE. CDR3 length equals 16 residues. Here the CDR3 DNA reads TGTGCCAGCAGCGCAGCAGACAGTCGAAGTGGCTTCGAGCAGTACTTC. It specifies CASSAADSRSGFEQYF. The entire variable domain, with the rest obtained from reference TRBV9 and TRBJ2-7, is as follows: DSGVTQTPKHLITATGQRVTLRCSPRSGDLSVYWYQQSLDQGLQFLIQYYNGEERAKGNILERFSAQQFPDLHSELNLSSLELGDSALYFCASSAADSRSGFEQYFGPGTRLTVT.

The J gene is TRBJ1-2, the V gene TRBV7-6; D remains unclear. The V end lost 2 bases, the J end lost 4 bases, and 11 bases lay between the germline ends. Looked up from germline, CDR1 is SGHVS and CDR2 is FNYEAQ. This CDR3 region has 14 residues. The DNA of the CDR3 is TGTGCCAGCAGCTTAAATACCGGGAGCTATGGCTACACCTTC. Amino acids: CASSLNTGSYGYTF.

This clone showed up just a few times. Other DNA sequences in the same sample also yield this CDR3. The chain recombines TRBV29-1 with TRBJ2-7; 9 bases are shared with TRBD1. Germline V gene lookup returns CDR1 SQVTM and CDR2 ANQGSEA. V shed 7 bases and J 5 bases; nucleotides not matched to a gene: 6. This CDR3 region has 12 residues. The DNA of the CDR3 is TGCAGCGCCGGGACAGGGTCCCACGAGCAGTACTTC. Protein sequence: CSAGTGSHEQYF.